These T cell receptor beta chains were read from a single sample in a study of cytomegalovirus exposure and HLA in healthy donors. Assay used: immunoSEQ multiplex PCR; TCRdb lists only in-frame clones, some missing. Of roughly 100,000 clones listed, approximately 77% are singletons. Sequencing input: PBMCs. These receptors were obtained from a woman aged 40 to 50 in good health and CMV-seronegative. CDR3s include the opening cysteine and the closing phenylalanine or tryptophan. A D gene is named only where the DNA matches it firmly. The size of a clone is reported for some rows only, either as once, few or many, or as a class for expanded clones.

size: NA
D: NA
V: TRBV6-1
length: 13
J: TRBJ1-2
CDR3: CASSEVTVYGYTF
DNA: TGTGCCAGCAGTGAAGTGACTGTCTATGGCTACACCTTC

size: NA
D: NA
V: TRBV2
length: 15
J: TRBJ2-3
CDR3: CASSGGLSSTDTQYF
DNA: TGTGCCAGCAGTGGAGGACTTTCCAGCACAGATACGCAGTATTTT

size: few
D: NA
V: TRBV5-6
length: 13
J: TRBJ2-7
CDR3: CASSLGQRYEQYF
DNA: TGTGCCAGCAGCCTTGGACAAAGATACGAGCAGTACTTC

size: once
D: NA
V: TRBV13
length: 16
J: TRBJ2-1
CDR3: CASSLGLGGAYNEQFF
DNA: TGTGCCAGCAGCTTAGGCCTAGGAGGGGCCTACAATGAGCAGTTCTTC

size: NA
D: TRBD1
V: TRBV18
length: 14
J: TRBJ1-1
CDR3: CASHRQGRNTEAFF
DNA: TGTGCCAGTCATAGACAGGGACGGAACACTGAAGCTTTCTTT

size: few
D: NA
V: TRBV4-2
length: 15
J: TRBJ2-7
CDR3: CASSQGSGSPYEQYF
DNA: TGTGCCAGCAGCCAAGGTTCGGGAAGTCCCTACGAGCAGTACTTC

size: once
D: TRBD1
V: TRBV7-9
length: 16
J: TRBJ1-2
CDR3: CASSPQPDRVGYGYTF
DNA: TGTGCCAGCAGCCCCCAGCCGGACAGGGTTGGCTATGGCTACACCTTC

size: NA
D: TRBD2
V: TRBV29-1
length: 19
J: TRBJ2-1
CDR3: CSVLFGASGGLRSYNEQFF
DNA: TGCAGCGTTCTCTTTGGGGCTAGCGGGGGCCTCCGTTCCTACAATGAGCAGTTCTTC

size: once
D: NA
V: TRBV20-1
length: 11
J: TRBJ2-1
CDR3: CSAPELDEQFF
DNA: TGCAGTGCCCCGGAGTTAGATGAGCAGTTCTTC

size: few
D: TRBD1
V: TRBV2
length: 15
J: TRBJ1-1
CDR3: CASRSLGQGNTEAFF
DNA: TGTGCCAGCAGATCTCTTGGACAGGGGAACACTGAAGCTTTCTTT

size: NA
D: TRBD1
V: TRBV5-1
length: 15
J: TRBJ1-2
CDR3: CASSLQQGGYYGYTF
DNA: TGCGCCAGCAGCTTGCAACAGGGGGGGTACTATGGCTACACCTTC

size: NA
D: NA
V: TRBV7-7
length: 14
J: TRBJ1-3
CDR3: CASSPHGAQDTIYF
DNA: TGTGCTAGCAGCCCCCACGGTGCCCAGGACACCATATATTTT

size: few
D: NA
V: TRBV5-6
length: 14
J: TRBJ1-5
CDR3: CASSKRQVNQPQHF
DNA: TGTGCCAGCAGCAAGAGACAAGTCAATCAGCCCCAGCATTTT

size: NA
D: NA
V: TRBV6-5
length: 14
J: TRBJ1-2
CDR3: CASSPSTANYGYTF
DNA: TGTGCCAGCAGTCCGTCGACAGCTAACTATGGCTACACCTTC

size: few
D: TRBD1
V: TRBV7-2
length: 18
J: TRBJ2-2
CDR3: CASSPLRPRQGNTGELFF
DNA: TGTGCCAGCAGTCCCCTCCGCCCCCGACAGGGGAACACCGGGGAGCTGTTTTTT

size: NA
D: NA
V: TRBV5-1
length: 13
J: TRBJ2-1
CDR3: CASSPSSYNEQFF
DNA: TGCGCCAGTTCACCTAGCTCCTACAATGAGCAGTTCTTC

size: NA
D: NA
V: TRBV2
length: 14
J: TRBJ1-1
CDR3: CASTEVGMNTEAFF
DNA: TGTGCCAGCACTGAGGTGGGCATGAACACTGAAGCTTTCTTT

size: NA
D: NA
V: TRBV7-7
length: 16
J: TRBJ2-3
CDR3: CASSLLGGLGTDTQYF
DNA: TGTGCCAGCAGCTTATTGGGGGGGCTTGGCACAGATACGCAGTATTTT

size: few
D: NA
V: TRBV7-9
length: 18
J: TRBJ2-6
CDR3: CASSLRWQGSSGANVLTF
DNA: TGTGCCAGCAGCTTAAGGTGGCAGGGGAGCTCTGGGGCCAACGTCCTGACTTTC

size: NA
D: NA
V: TRBV5-1
length: 15
J: TRBJ2-1
CDR3: CASSLITSSYNEQFF
DNA: TGCGCCAGCAGCTTGATAACGAGCTCCTACAATGAGCAGTTCTTC

size: once
D: TRBD1
V: TRBV5-1
length: 15
J: TRBJ2-2
CDR3: CASKTGTGGTGELFF
DNA: TGCGCCAGCAAGACCGGGACAGGGGGCACCGGGGAGCTGTTTTTT

size: NA
D: TRBD2
V: TRBV27
length: 16
J: TRBJ2-4
CDR3: CASSLRGGTSGNIQYF
DNA: TGTGCCAGCAGTTTAAGGGGCGGGACTAGCGGGAACATTCAGTACTTC

size: NA
D: NA
V: TRBV27
length: 16
J: TRBJ1-1
CDR3: CASSLGVSRGGTEAFF
DNA: TGTGCCAGCAGTTTAGGGGTATCCCGGGGGGGCACTGAAGCTTTCTTT

size: few
D: NA
V: TRBV6-5
length: 15
J: TRBJ2-7
CDR3: CASSYTWGPGGEQYF
DNA: TGTGCCAGCAGTTACACTTGGGGCCCAGGGGGGGAGCAGTACTTC

size: NA
D: NA
V: TRBV4-1
length: 16
J: TRBJ1-2
CDR3: CASSQAWTVANYGYTF
DNA: TGCGCCAGCAGCCAAGCATGGACAGTTGCTAACTATGGCTACACCTTC

size: NA
D: TRBD1
V: TRBV5-4
length: 16
J: TRBJ1-6
CDR3: CASSLTSDRGNSPLHF
DNA: TGTGCCAGCAGCTTAACTTCGGACAGGGGTAATTCACCCCTCCACTTT

size: NA
D: TRBD1
V: TRBV9
length: 13
J: TRBJ2-7
CDR3: CASSADRGDEQYF
DNA: TGTGCCAGCAGCGCGGACAGGGGTGACGAGCAGTACTTC

size: NA
D: NA
V: TRBV19
length: 17
J: TRBJ1-1
CDR3: CASSIDREGEGNTEAFF
DNA: TGTGCCAGTAGTATAGATCGCGAGGGAGAGGGGAACACTGAAGCTTTCTTT

size: NA
D: NA
V: TRBV2
length: 11
J: TRBJ2-7
CDR3: CASAANYEQYF
DNA: TGTGCCAGCGCGGCCAACTACGAGCAGTACTTC

size: NA
D: NA
V: TRBV29-1
length: 12
J: TRBJ1-2
CDR3: CSVDRTGYGYTF
DNA: TGCAGCGTTGATAGGACTGGCTATGGCTACACCTTC

size: NA
D: TRBD1
V: TRBV4-1
length: 15
J: TRBJ1-2
CDR3: CASSQGPGQLYGYTF
DNA: TGCGCCAGCAGCCAAGGACCGGGACAGCTCTATGGCTACACCTTC

size: NA
D: TRBD1
V: TRBV6-5
length: 15
J: TRBJ2-1
CDR3: CASHRQGVLSDEQFF
DNA: TGTGCCAGCCACCGACAGGGGGTTCTTTCGGATGAGCAGTTCTTC

size: NA
D: NA
V: TRBV6-6
length: 14
J: TRBJ1-2
CDR3: CASRNREGDYGYTF
DNA: TGTGCCAGCAGGAACAGAGAAGGGGACTATGGCTACACCTTC

size: NA
D: NA
V: TRBV5-1
length: 14
J: TRBJ2-7
CDR3: CASSLGGDRPEQYF
DNA: TGCGCCAGCAGCTTGGGAGGTGACAGGCCCGAGCAGTACTTC

size: NA
D: NA
V: TRBV7-2
length: 13
J: TRBJ1-1
CDR3: CASSPARRIEAFF
DNA: TGTGCCAGCAGCCCTGCAAGGCGGATTGAAGCTTTCTTT

size: NA
D: NA
V: TRBV29-1
length: 12
J: TRBJ2-5
CDR3: CSVESAEETQYF
DNA: TGCAGCGTTGAATCAGCGGAAGAGACCCAGTACTTC

size: NA
D: NA
V: TRBV19
length: 14
J: TRBJ1-1
CDR3: CASSIGPRAAEAFF
DNA: TGTGCCAGTAGTATCGGCCCGAGGGCCGCTGAAGCTTTCTTT

size: NA
D: TRBD2
V: TRBV11-2
length: 16
J: TRBJ2-1
CDR3: CASSLDVSGGYNEQFF
DNA: TGTGCCAGCAGCTTAGATGTGAGCGGGGGGTACAATGAGCAGTTCTTC

size: NA
D: TRBD1
V: TRBV2
length: 16
J: TRBJ1-2
CDR3: CASRSFPLTGGHGYTF
DNA: TGTGCCAGCAGATCCTTCCCCTTGACAGGGGGTCATGGCTACACCTTC

size: once
D: NA
V: TRBV6-6
length: 14
J: TRBJ1-1
CDR3: CASRERDKNTEAFF
DNA: TGTGCCAGCAGGGAGCGGGACAAGAACACTGAAGCTTTCTTT

size: NA
D: NA
V: TRBV15
length: 15
J: TRBJ1-1
CDR3: CATSSTGTLNTEAFF
DNA: TGTGCCACCAGCTCAACCGGGACTCTGAACACTGAAGCTTTCTTT

size: once
D: NA
V: TRBV28
length: 14
J: TRBJ1-4
CDR3: CASTLLTGGEKLFF
DNA: TGTGCCAGCACCCTCCTAACCGGCGGTGAAAAACTGTTTTTT

size: few
D: NA
V: TRBV5-5
length: 16
J: TRBJ2-7
CDR3: CASSLGPQAYAYEQYF
DNA: TGTGCCAGCAGCTTGGGTCCCCAGGCTTACGCCTACGAGCAGTACTTC

size: NA
D: TRBD1
V: TRBV11-2
length: 15
J: TRBJ2-7
CDR3: CASSLGQGADSEQYF
DNA: TGTGCCAGCAGCTTAGGACAGGGGGCTGATTCGGAGCAGTACTTC

size: NA
D: NA
V: TRBV27
length: 14
J: TRBJ1-1
CDR3: CASSSRGRGFISFF
DNA: TGTGCCAGCAGTTCCCGCGGTCGGGGGTTTATCTCTTTCTTT